Given below is one TCR beta chain in context. This PCR relied on a set of 60 Vbeta primers and 13 Jbeta primers. Per the original data handling: As a later analysis found, there were 80 million to 90 million unique TCR beta chains, of which some 9.9 million were shared. Assay: immunoSEQ multiplex PCR; the TCRdb copy retains only in-frame clones and omits some. Clone size and V and J calls were adopted from that table, with D and trimming inferred from the DNA. The sample lists approximately 160,000 clones, around 82% seen once, with roughly an eighth in the top ten. This record belongs to a study of cytomegalovirus exposure and HLA in healthy donors. Overall study context: Early released data had about 80 million unique TCRs, all coming from HLA-typed donors.

Trimming took 2 bases from V and 9 from J, leaving 15 bases between them. The germline gives CDR1 SGHDT, CDR2 YYEEEE. The CDR3 sequence is 14 residues long. This sequence joins TRBV5-6 and TRBJ1-3; no firm D call. Material for sequencing was PBMCs. The receptor was isolated from a woman aged 45-65 years in good health and CMV-seropositive. CDR3 coding DNA: TGTGCCAGCAGCTTATCTACTCTTGAACGCACCATATATTTT. Amino acids: CASSLSTLERTIYF.